The 19 T cell receptor beta chains below were found in one sample sequenced in a study of CD8+ T cells in alopecia areata. Treatment specified: oral pan-JAK inhibitor, 5-10 mg twice daily. Sequencing relied on a cDNA template that was reverse transcribed from extracted RNA. Sequenced by immunoSEQ multiplex PCR; TCRdb stores in-frame clones only, minus some. The table has some 170,000 clones, approximately 53% seen once. The sample was CD8+ T cells sorted from blood, taken at week 24, from a patient treated with tofacitinib. Every receptor here comes from a human donor with alopecia areata.

The V gene is TRBV7-2, the J gene TRBJ2-1; D remains unclear. Per the germline V gene, CDR1 is SGHTA and CDR2 is FQGNSA. The length of the CDR3 is 13 residues. Trimming removed 5 bases at V and 10 bases at J, with 15 bases between. For the CDR3, the DNA is TGTGCCAGCAGCCTGACGGTCGCTGAGGAGCAGTTCTTC. This codes for CASSLTVAEEQFF.

The chain links TRBV29-1 to TRBJ1-2; 9 positions match TRBD1. With V trimmed by 5 bases and J by 8 bases, 9 bases remained unmatched. Per germline, CDR1 SQVTM and CDR2 ANQGSEA. The CDR3 length is 13 residues. The CDR3 nucleotides read TGCAGCGTTTCTGGACAGGGGAACTGGGGCTACACCTTC. This sequence encodes CSVSGQGNWGYTF.

Concerning this clone itself: The identical CDR3 is also encoded by other nucleotide sequences in the sample. The V gene is TRBV7-9, the J gene TRBJ2-7; 9 nucleotides line up with TRBD1. Germline CDR1 SEHNR, CDR2 FQNEAQ (reference sequence). The V segment lost 5 bases and the J segment 2 bases; nucleotides outside the gene matches: 1. This CDR3 spans 13 amino acids. CDR3 DNA sequence: TGTGCCAGCAGCGGGGACAGGGCCTACGAGCAGTACTTC. This encodes CASSGDRAYEQYF. Looking up the rest from reference TRBV7-9 and TRBJ2-7 gives the full variable domain: DTGVSQNPRHKITKRGQNVTFRCDPISEHNRLYWYRQTLGQGPEFLTYFQNEAQLEKSRLLSDRFSAERPKGSFSTLEIQRTEQGDSAMYLCASSGDRAYEQYFGPGTRLTVT.

The CDR3 coding sequence is TGTGCCAGCAGCTTAGGGGGGAAACCCCCTCGGGAGACCCAGTACTTC. The encoded protein is CASSLGGKPPRETQYF. The chain uses TRBV11-1 and TRBJ2-5; the D gene could be TRBD1 or TRBD2 (5 bases each). Germline values: CDR1 SGHAT, CDR2 FQDESV (reference sequence). CDR3 length: 16 amino acids. V lost 1 base and J 5 bases, leaving 17 bases between the germline ends.

The rearrangement joins TRBV7-9 to TRBJ2-7, with 12 bases aligning to TRBD2. CDR3 length: 18 residues. V gave up 5 bases and J gave up 3 bases; unmatched junction bases: 14. The V gene's germline CDR1 is SEHNR and CDR2 FQNEAQ (reference sequence). The CDR3 nucleotides are TGTGCCAGCAGCGCTAGGACTAGCGGGACGGTACCGTTCTACGAGCAGTACTTC. Protein product: CASSARTSGTVPFYEQYF.

This clone showed up just a few times. CDR3 sequence (DNA): TGTGCCTGGGTCTGGGGTGGGGAGCTGTTTTTT. Protein product: CAWVWGGELFF. V usage is TRBV30 and J usage is TRBJ2-2; D is ambiguous. Trimming cost V 5 bases and J 8 bases, with 9 bases left between them. The CDR3 is 11 amino acids. Germline CDR1 is GTSNPN and CDR2 is SVGIG (reference sequence).

The chain recombines TRBV5-6 with TRBJ1-1, with D hard to call. V shed 4 bases and J shed 6 bases, with 16 bases lying between them. Per germline, CDR1 SGHDT and CDR2 YYEEEE. This CDR3 is built from 14 residues. CDR3 sequence reads: CASSLGSSPAEAFF. In DNA form, the CDR3 reads TGTGCCAGCAGCCTTGGGTCATCTCCGGCTGAAGCTTTCTTT.

The genes are TRBV27 and TRBJ1-5; no clear D gene. The CDR3 runs to 16 residues. Germline V lookup: CDR1 MNHEY, CDR2 SMNVEV (reference sequence). The V end was cut by 5 bases, the J end by 2 bases, with 16 bases between. The CDR3 loop is CASSPLPAGGNQPQHF. The CDR3 nucleotides are TGTGCCAGCAGTCCTCTACCCGCCGGAGGCAATCAGCCCCAGCATTTT.

In this sample, this clone turned up a few times. The rearrangement joins TRBV9 to TRBJ2-3; D gene ambiguous. V was pared by 0 bases and J by 4 bases, with 6 bases between. Germline V lookup: CDR1 SGDLS, CDR2 YYNGEE. This CDR3 comprises 13 residues. The CDR3 bases are TGTGCCAGCAGCGTAGGGTCGGCAGATACGCAGTATTTT. Translating gives CASSVGSADTQYF.

The chain has TRBV19 and TRBJ2-7; the match to TRBD1 covers 7 bases. The trim removed 5 bases at V and 1 base at J, leaving 5 bases unmatched. CDR1 and CDR2 (germline): LNHDA, SQIVND (reference sequence). CDR3 size: 14 residues. The CDR3 DNA is TGTGCCAGTAGTCCTCGGGACAGTTCCTACGAGCAGTACTTC. Residues: CASSPRDSSYEQYF.

This clone was seen a handful of times. The sample has other DNA sequences that encode this CDR3 too. Here the CDR3 DNA reads TGTGCCAGCAGTTTTGGGACAGGGGGCTACGAGCAGTACTTC. Its protein is CASSFGTGGYEQYF. The rearrangement uses TRBV27 and TRBJ2-7; 11 nucleotides align to TRBD1. Trimming removed 3 bases from V and 3 bases from J; junction bases left unmatched: 1. This CDR3 comprises 14 residues. The germline gives CDR1 MNHEY, CDR2 SMNVEV (reference sequence).

V and J are TRBV7-6 and TRBJ1-2; 7 bases fit TRBD1. Germline CDR1 and CDR2: SGHVS and FNYEAQ. The CDR3 has 14 residues. V trimming: 5 bases; J trimming: 6 bases; junction bases outside the gene matches: 9. CDR3 DNA: TGTGCCAGCAGCCAGGGGGAGGGTTTAAATGGCTACACCTTC. This sequence encodes CASSQGEGLNGYTF.

This clone came up a few times. The V and J genes are TRBV30 and TRBJ1-6, with D possibly matching TRBD1 (5 bases). This CDR3 spans 16 amino acids. The V gene's germline CDR1 is GTSNPN and CDR2 SVGIG (reference sequence). V was pared by 4 bases and J by 0 bases, with 13 bases between. In DNA, the CDR3 is TGTGCCTGGAAGAATGAGGGGAGCTCCTATAATTCACCCCTCCACTTT. Encoded protein: CAWKNEGSSYNSPLHF.

The chain is built from TRBV4-2 and TRBJ2-1, with D possibly being TRBD1 (6 bases). Germline values: CDR1 LGHNA, CDR2 YNFKEQ. V lost 0 bases to trimming and J lost 5 bases, with 17 bases between them. The CDR3 is 17 residues long. The DNA for the CDR3 is TGTGCCAGCAGCCAAGATGGGCAGGGGACCGAGGACAATGAGCAGTTCTTC. It translates to CASSQDGQGTEDNEQFF.

The rearrangement links TRBV4-1 to TRBJ1-5; D is ambiguous. The V end lost 0 bases, the J end lost 0 bases, and 6 bases lay between the germline ends. Germline lookup yields CDR1 MGHRA and CDR2 YSYEKL. The CDR3 contains 15 residues. CDR3 region: CASSQEGNSNQPQHF. CDR3 DNA: TGCGCCAGCAGCCAAGAAGGAAATAGCAATCAGCCCCAGCATTTT.

This clone was seen only a few times. This chain links TRBV29-1 with TRBJ1-4; D is uncertain. The CDR3 sequence is 11 residues long. Germline V gives CDR1 SQVTM, CDR2 ANQGSEA. Between the trimmed V and J ends, which lost 2 bases and 10 bases, there was a span of 8 bases. CDR3 residues: CSVELRGKLFF. The CDR3 region has the DNA TGCAGCGTTGAACTCCGGGGAAAACTGTTTTTT.

The V gene is TRBV11-2, the J gene TRBJ2-7; 9 bases align to TRBD1. Germline V gene data show CDR1 as SGHAT and CDR2 as FQNNGV. The CDR3 has 15 amino acids. V shed 1 base, J shed 2 bases, and the junction held 3 bases outside the gene matches. CDR3 sequence (DNA): TGTGCCAGCAGCTTAGGGACAGGGGCGGCCTACGAGCAGTACTTC. Amino acids: CASSLGTGAAYEQYF.

This clone has a handful of counts. The J gene is TRBJ1-5, the V gene TRBV12-5; D is ambiguous. Deletions cut 8 bases from V and 0 bases from J, with 8 bases between. The CDR3 runs to 13 residues. CDR1 and CDR2 from the germline V gene are LGHNT and FRNRAP. The CDR3 DNA follows: TGTGCTAGTTCGGGTTATAGCAATCAGCCCCAGCATTTT. It yields the protein CASSGYSNQPQHF.

In its sample, this clone was seen a few times. V and J are TRBV7-8 and TRBJ2-7; 7 nucleotides line up with TRBD1. This CDR3 has 13 amino acids. V lost 5 bases, J lost 6 bases, and 7 bases stayed unmatched. Germline CDR1 is SGHVS and CDR2 is FQNEAQ. The CDR3 DNA follows: TGTGCCAGCAGCGCGACACAGGGGCGCGAGCAGTACTTC. Translating it yields CASSATQGREQYF.